This T cell receptor (beta chain) emerged from a study of cytomegalovirus exposure and HLA in healthy donors. Study-level points and caveats: Some segments of the V type, notably TRBV6-2 and TRBV6-3, were excluded as indistinguishable.

The PCR ran on 60 Vbeta and 13 Jbeta primers. TCRdb's table, derived via immunoSEQ multiplex PCR, lists solely in-frame clones and lacks some. The data show 130,000 to 150,000 clones, with over 70% seen just once and 4.5% to 5.5% held by the top ten. Trimming took 3 bases from V and 7 from J, leaving 9 bases between them. CDR1 and CDR2 (germline): DFQATT, SNEGSKA (reference sequence). The CDR3 consists of 11 residues. In regard to this clone: The antigen is undetermined.

The source material was PBMCs. This rearrangement joins TRBV20-1 to TRBJ1-2, with no clear D. The TCR sequence derives from a man aged 35 to 55 in good health and CMV-seronegative. The CDR3 protein is CSASTGAGYTF. The CDR3 region has the DNA TGCAGTGCTAGTACCGGAGCTGGCTACACCTTC.